Listed below are T cell receptor beta chains from one sample, sequenced in a study of T cells in Graves' hyperthyroidism and ophthalmopathy. TCRdb called the multiplex PCR reads again in MiXCR, with one record for every CDR3 protein. The table includes a few hundred thousand distinct CDR3 sequences, about 45% detected once. Sequenced input: peripheral blood or thyroid tissue (not recorded which). The receptors come from an adult woman with Graves' disease, either hyperthyroidism or ophthalmopathy (not recorded which). The CDR3 runs from the conserved cysteine through the conserved F or W. D genes are given only for firm matches. Clone size is given for some rows only: seen once, a few or many times, or a class if the clone is expanded.

abundance: -
v_gene: TRBV7-3
d_gene: -
j_gene: TRBJ2-1
CDR3aa: CASSLGIGANEQFF
CDR3nt: TGTGCCAGCAGCTTGGGGATTGGGGCCAATGAGCAGTTCTTC

abundance: few
v_gene: TRBV29-1
d_gene: -
j_gene: TRBJ1-2
CDR3aa: CSEDGYTF
CDR3nt: TGCAGCGAAGATGGCTACACCTTC

abundance: many
v_gene: TRBV9
d_gene: -
j_gene: TRBJ2-5
CDR3aa: CASSVGSVETQYF
CDR3nt: TGTGCCAGCAGCGTAGGGTCTGTAGAGACCCAGTACTTC

abundance: -
v_gene: TRBV2
d_gene: -
j_gene: TRBJ2-2
CDR3aa: CASSVEDREELFF
CDR3nt: TGTGCCAGCAGTGTGGAGGACCGAGAGGAGCTGTTTTTT

abundance: -
v_gene: TRBV4-1
d_gene: -
j_gene: TRBJ2-7
CDR3aa: CASSQDQVWSIYEQYF
CDR3nt: TGCGCCAGCAGCCAAGATCAAGTGTGGAGTATCTACGAGCAGTACTTC

abundance: many
v_gene: TRBV10-3
d_gene: -
j_gene: TRBJ2-6
CDR3aa: CAISESSLAGANVLTF
CDR3nt: TGTGCCATCAGTGAGTCGAGTCTGGCTGGGGCCAACGTCCTGACTTTC

abundance: many
v_gene: TRBV7-2
d_gene: -
j_gene: TRBJ2-7
CDR3aa: CASSSNRAEQYF
CDR3nt: TGTGCCAGCAGCTCAAACAGGGCCGAGCAGTACTTC

abundance: many
v_gene: TRBV20-1
d_gene: -
j_gene: TRBJ1-3
CDR3aa: CSASPRRGLSGNTIYF
CDR3nt: TGCAGTGCTAGCCCGCGGCGGGGCCTCTCTGGAAACACCATATATTTT

abundance: many
v_gene: TRBV9
d_gene: -
j_gene: TRBJ2-5
CDR3aa: CASSVEGGTQETQYF
CDR3nt: TGTGCCAGCAGCGTAGAGGGCGGAACCCAAGAGACCCAGTACTTC

abundance: -
v_gene: TRBV5-5
d_gene: -
j_gene: TRBJ1-5
CDR3aa: CASSYTSQETQHF
CDR3nt: TGTGCCAGCAGCTATACCAGCCAGGAGACCCAGCATTTT

abundance: -
v_gene: TRBV29-1
d_gene: -
j_gene: TRBJ2-7
CDR3aa: CSVGDWVSYEQYF
CDR3nt: TGCAGCGTCGGGGACTGGGTATCTTACGAGCAGTACTTC

abundance: many
v_gene: TRBV7-9
d_gene: -
j_gene: TRBJ2-2
CDR3aa: CAATGRENTGELFF
CDR3nt: TGTGCCGCTACCGGGCGGGAGAACACCGGGGAGCTGTTTTTT

abundance: -
v_gene: TRBV7-9
d_gene: -
j_gene: TRBJ2-5
CDR3aa: CAAWRALQETQYF
CDR3nt: TGTGCCGCGTGGAGGGCCCTGCAAGAGACCCAGTACTTC

abundance: many
v_gene: TRBV5-1
d_gene: TRBD1
j_gene: TRBJ1-1
CDR3aa: CASNRDRENTEAFF
CDR3nt: TGCGCCAGCAACCGGGACAGGGAGAACACTGAAGCTTTCTTT

abundance: many
v_gene: TRBV11-3
d_gene: -
j_gene: TRBJ1-4
CDR3aa: CASSYLKATATNEKLFF
CDR3nt: TGTGCCAGCAGTTACCTTAAGGCCACAGCAACTAATGAAAAACTGTTTTTT

abundance: -
v_gene: TRBV12-3/TRBV12-4
d_gene: -
j_gene: TRBJ1-1
CDR3aa: CASSPPTFTAFF
CDR3nt: TGTGCCAGCAGTCCCCCGACCTTTACCGCTTTCTTT

abundance: few
v_gene: TRBV29-1
d_gene: -
j_gene: TRBJ2-3
CDR3aa: CSAQKGDSTDTQYF
CDR3nt: TGCAGCGCCCAAAAGGGGGATAGCACAGATACGCAGTATTTT

abundance: -
v_gene: TRBV7-2
d_gene: -
j_gene: TRBJ2-1
CDR3aa: CASSLLNEQFF
CDR3nt: TGTGCCAGCAGCTTACTGAATGAGCAGTTCTTC

abundance: -
v_gene: TRBV10-3
d_gene: -
j_gene: TRBJ2-5
CDR3aa: CASSDTLQPTQETQYF
CDR3nt: TGTGCCAGCAGTGACACCCTACAACCCACCCAAGAGACCCAGTACTTC

abundance: -
v_gene: TRBV7-9
d_gene: TRBD1
j_gene: TRBJ2-5
CDR3aa: CASSIYRGLETQYF
CDR3nt: TGTGCCAGCAGCATATACAGGGGCTTGGAGACCCAGTACTTC